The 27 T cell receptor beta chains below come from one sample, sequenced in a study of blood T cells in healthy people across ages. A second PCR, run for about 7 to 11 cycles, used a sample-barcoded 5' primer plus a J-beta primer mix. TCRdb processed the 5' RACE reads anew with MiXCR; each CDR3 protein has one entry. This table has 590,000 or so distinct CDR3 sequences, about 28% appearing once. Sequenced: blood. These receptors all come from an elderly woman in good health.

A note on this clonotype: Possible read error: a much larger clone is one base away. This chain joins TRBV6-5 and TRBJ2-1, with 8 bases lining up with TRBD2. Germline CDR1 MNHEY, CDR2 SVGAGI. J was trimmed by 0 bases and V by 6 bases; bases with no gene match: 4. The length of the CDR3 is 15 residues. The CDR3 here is CASSRGGSSYNEQFF. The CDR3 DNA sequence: TGTGCCAGCAGCCGGGGGGGGAGCTCCTACAATGAGCAGTTCTTC.

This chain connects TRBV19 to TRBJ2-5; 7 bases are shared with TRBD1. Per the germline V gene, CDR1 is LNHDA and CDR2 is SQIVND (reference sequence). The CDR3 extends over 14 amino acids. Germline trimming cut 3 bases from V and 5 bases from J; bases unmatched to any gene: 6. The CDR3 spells CASSINRGVETQYF. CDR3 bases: TGTGCCAGTAGTATCAACAGGGGAGTTGAGACCCAGTACTTC. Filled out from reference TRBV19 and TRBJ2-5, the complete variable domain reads DGGITQSPKYLFRKEGQNVTLSCEQNLNHDAMYWYRQDPGQGLRLIYYSQIVNDFQKGDIAEGYSVSREKKESFPLTVTSAQKNPTAFYLCASSINRGVETQYFGPGTRLLVL.

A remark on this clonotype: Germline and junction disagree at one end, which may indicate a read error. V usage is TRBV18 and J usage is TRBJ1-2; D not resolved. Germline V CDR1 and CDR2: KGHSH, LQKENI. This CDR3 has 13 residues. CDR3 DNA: TGTGCCGGCTCACCCGGGCCGGCCTATGGCTACACCTTC. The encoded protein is CAGSPGPAYGYTF.

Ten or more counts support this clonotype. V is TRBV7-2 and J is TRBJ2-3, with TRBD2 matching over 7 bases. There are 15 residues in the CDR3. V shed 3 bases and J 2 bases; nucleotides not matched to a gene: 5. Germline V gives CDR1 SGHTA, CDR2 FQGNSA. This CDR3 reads CASSFWRGFTDTQYF. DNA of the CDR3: TGTGCCAGCAGCTTCTGGCGGGGGTTCACAGATACGCAGTATTTT. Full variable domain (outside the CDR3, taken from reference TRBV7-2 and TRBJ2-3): GAGVSQSPSNKVTEKGKDVELRCDPISGHTALYWYRQSLGQGLEFLIYFQGNSAPDKSGLPSDRFSAERTGGSVSTLTIQRTQQEDSAVYLCASSFWRGFTDTQYFGPGTRLTVL.

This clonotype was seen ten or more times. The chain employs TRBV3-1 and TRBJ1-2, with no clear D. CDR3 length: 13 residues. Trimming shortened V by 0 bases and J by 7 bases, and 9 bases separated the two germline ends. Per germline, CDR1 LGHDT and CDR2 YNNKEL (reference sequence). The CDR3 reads CASSQDEGGGYTF. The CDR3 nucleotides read TGTGCCAGCAGCCAAGACGAGGGTGGTGGCTACACCTTC.

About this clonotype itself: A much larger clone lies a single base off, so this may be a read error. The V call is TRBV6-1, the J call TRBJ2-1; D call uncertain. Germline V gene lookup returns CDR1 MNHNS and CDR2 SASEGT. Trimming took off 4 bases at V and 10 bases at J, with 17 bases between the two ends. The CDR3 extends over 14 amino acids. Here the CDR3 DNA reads TGTGCCAGCAGTGTGGGGTATTTGACCTACGAGCAGTTCTTC. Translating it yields CASSVGYLTYEQFF.

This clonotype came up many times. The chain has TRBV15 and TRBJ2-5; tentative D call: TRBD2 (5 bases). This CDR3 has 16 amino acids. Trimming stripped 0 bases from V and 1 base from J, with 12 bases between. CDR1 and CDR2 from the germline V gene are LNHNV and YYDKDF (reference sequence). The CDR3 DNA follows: TGTGCCACCAGCAGAGATGGGAAGAGGGTCCAAGAGACCCAGTACTTC. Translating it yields CATSRDGKRVQETQYF. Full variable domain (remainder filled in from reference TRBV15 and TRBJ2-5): DAMVIQNPRYQVTQFGKPVTLSCSQTLNHNVMYWYQQKSSQAPKLLFHYYDKDFNNEADTPDNFQSRRPNTSFCFLDIRSPGLGDTAMYLCATSRDGKRVQETQYFGPGTRLLVL.

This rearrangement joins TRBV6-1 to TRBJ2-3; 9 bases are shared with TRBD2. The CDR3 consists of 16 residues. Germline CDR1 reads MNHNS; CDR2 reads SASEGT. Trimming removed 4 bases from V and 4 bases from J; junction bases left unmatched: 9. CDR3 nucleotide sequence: TGTGCCAGCAGTGCCAAGGGAGCGGGAGGAGCAGATACGCAGTATTTT. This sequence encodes CASSAKGAGGADTQYF.

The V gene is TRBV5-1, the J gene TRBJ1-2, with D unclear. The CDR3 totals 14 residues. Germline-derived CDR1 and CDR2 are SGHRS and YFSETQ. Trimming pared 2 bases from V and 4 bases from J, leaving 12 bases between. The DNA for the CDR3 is TGCGCCAGCAGCTTACTTGAGGGCGGCTATGGCTACACCTTC. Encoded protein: CASSLLEGGYGYTF.

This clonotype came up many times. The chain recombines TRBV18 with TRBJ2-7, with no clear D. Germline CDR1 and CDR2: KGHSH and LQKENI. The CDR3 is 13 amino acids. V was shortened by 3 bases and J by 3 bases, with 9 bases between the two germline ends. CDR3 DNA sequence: TGTGCCAGCTCACCGTCCCTCGGCTACGAGCAGTACTTC. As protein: CASSPSLGYEQYF.

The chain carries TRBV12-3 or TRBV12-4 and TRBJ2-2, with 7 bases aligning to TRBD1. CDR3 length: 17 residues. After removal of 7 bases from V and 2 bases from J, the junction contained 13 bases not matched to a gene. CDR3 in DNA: TGTGCCAGCACATACCGCGACAGGGCAAAAAACACCGGGGAGCTGTTTTTT. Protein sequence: CASTYRDRAKNTGELFF.

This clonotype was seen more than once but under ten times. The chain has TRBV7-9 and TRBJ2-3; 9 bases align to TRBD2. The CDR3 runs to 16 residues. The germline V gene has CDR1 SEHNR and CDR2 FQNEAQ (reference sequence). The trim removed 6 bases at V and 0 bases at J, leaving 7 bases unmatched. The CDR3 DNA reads TGTGCCAGCAGGCTCGGGCTAGCGGGGAGCACAGATACGCAGTATTTT. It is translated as CASRLGLAGSTDTQYF.

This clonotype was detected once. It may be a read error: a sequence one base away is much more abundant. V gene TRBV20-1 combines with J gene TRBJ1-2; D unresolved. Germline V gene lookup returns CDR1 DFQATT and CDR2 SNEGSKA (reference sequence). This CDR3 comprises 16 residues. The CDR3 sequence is CSTRDFSRTYNYGYTF. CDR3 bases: TGCAGTACTAGAGATTTTAGCAGGACTTACAACTATGGCTACACCTTC.

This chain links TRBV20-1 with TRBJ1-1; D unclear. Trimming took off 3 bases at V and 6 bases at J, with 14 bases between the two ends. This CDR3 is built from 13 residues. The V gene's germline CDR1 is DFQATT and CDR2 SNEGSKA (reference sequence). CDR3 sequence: CSARQVGGAEAFF. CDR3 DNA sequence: TGCAGTGCTAGGCAGGTGGGAGGCGCTGAAGCTTTCTTT.

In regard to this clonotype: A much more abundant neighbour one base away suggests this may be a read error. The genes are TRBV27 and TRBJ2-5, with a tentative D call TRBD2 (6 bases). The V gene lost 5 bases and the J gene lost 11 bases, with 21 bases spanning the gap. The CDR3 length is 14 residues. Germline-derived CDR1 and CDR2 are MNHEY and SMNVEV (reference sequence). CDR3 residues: CASSHRDLGNEQYF. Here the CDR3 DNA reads TGTGCCAGCAGTCACCGGGACTTAGGGAATGAGCAGTACTTC.

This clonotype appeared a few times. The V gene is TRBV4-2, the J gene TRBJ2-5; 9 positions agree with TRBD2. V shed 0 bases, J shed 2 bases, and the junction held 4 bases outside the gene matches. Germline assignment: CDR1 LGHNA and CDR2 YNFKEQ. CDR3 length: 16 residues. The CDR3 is CASSQERGGGQETQYF. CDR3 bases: TGTGCCAGCAGCCAAGAGCGGGGGGGGGGACAAGAGACCCAGTACTTC.

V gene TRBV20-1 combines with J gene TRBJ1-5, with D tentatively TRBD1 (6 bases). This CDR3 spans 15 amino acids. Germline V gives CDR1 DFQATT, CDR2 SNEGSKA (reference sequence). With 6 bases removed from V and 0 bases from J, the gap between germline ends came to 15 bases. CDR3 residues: CSAIGQLNSNQPQHF. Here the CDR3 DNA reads TGCAGTGCCATAGGACAGTTGAATAGCAATCAGCCCCAGCATTTT.

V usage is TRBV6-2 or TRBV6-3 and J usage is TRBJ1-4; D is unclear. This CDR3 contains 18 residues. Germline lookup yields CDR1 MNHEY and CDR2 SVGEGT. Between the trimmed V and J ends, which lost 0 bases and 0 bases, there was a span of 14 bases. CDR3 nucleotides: TGTGCCAGCAGTTACTCGAGAGGCAGCATTTCAACTAATGAAAAACTGTTTTTT. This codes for CASSYSRGSISTNEKLFF.

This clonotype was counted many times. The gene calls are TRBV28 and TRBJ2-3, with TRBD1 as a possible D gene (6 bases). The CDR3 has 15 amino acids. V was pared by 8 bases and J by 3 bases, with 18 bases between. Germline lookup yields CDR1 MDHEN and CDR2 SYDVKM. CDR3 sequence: CASPPGAGATDTQYF. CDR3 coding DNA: TGTGCCAGCCCCCCCGGGGCAGGGGCGACAGATACGCAGTATTTT.

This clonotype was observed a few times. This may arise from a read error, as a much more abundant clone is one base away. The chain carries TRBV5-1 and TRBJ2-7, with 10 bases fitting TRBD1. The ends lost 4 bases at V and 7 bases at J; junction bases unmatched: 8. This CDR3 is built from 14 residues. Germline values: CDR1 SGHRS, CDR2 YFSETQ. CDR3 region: CASSQGQGQGEQYF. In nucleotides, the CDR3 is TGCGCCAGCAGCCAGGGACAGGGGCAAGGTGAGCAGTACTTC.

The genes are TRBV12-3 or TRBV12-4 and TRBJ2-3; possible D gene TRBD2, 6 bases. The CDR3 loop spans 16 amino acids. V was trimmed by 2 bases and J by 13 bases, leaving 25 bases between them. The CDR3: CASSLRASAKQDAEYF. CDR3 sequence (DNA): TGTGCCAGCAGTTTACGGGCTAGCGCTAAACAGGATGCGGAGTATTTT.

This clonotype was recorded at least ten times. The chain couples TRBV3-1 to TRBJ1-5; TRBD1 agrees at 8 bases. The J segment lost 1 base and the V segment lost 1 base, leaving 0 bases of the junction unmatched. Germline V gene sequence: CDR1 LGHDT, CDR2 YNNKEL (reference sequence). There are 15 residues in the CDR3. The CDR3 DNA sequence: TGTGCCAGCAGCCAAGGGACAGGGAGCAATCAGCCCCAGCATTTT. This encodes CASSQGTGSNQPQHF.

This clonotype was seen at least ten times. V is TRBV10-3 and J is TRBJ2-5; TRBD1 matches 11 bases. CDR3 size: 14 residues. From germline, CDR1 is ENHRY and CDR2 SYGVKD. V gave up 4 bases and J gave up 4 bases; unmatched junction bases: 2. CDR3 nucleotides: TGTGCCATCAGTGGGACAGGGGGCCCAGAGACCCAGTACTTC. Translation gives CAISGTGGPETQYF.

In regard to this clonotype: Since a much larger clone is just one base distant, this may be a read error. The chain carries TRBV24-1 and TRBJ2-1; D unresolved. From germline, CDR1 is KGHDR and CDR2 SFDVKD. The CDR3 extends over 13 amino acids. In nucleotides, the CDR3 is TGTGCCGCCAGTGTCCCTCCGCCTTCTGAGCAGTTCTTC. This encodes CAASVPPPSEQFF.

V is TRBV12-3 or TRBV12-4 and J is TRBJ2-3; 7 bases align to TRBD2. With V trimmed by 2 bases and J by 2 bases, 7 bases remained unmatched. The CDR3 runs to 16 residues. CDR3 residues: CASSLRAGVNTDTQYF. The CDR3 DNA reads TGTGCCAGCAGTTTAAGGGCGGGGGTGAACACAGATACGCAGTATTTT.

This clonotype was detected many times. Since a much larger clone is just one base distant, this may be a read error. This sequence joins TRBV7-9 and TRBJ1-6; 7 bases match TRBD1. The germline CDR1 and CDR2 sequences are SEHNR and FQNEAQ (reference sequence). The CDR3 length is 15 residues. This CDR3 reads CASSFGTVYNSPPHF. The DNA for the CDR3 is TGTGCCAGCAGCTTCGGGACAGTTTATAATTCACCCCCCCACTTT.

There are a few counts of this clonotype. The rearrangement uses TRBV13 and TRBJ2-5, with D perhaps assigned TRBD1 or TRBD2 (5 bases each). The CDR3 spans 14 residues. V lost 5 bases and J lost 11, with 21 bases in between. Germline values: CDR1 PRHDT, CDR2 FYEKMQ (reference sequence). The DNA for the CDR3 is TGTGCCAGCAGCCTATTATCTCGGGGCAATGAGCAGTACTTC. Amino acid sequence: CASSLLSRGNEQYF.